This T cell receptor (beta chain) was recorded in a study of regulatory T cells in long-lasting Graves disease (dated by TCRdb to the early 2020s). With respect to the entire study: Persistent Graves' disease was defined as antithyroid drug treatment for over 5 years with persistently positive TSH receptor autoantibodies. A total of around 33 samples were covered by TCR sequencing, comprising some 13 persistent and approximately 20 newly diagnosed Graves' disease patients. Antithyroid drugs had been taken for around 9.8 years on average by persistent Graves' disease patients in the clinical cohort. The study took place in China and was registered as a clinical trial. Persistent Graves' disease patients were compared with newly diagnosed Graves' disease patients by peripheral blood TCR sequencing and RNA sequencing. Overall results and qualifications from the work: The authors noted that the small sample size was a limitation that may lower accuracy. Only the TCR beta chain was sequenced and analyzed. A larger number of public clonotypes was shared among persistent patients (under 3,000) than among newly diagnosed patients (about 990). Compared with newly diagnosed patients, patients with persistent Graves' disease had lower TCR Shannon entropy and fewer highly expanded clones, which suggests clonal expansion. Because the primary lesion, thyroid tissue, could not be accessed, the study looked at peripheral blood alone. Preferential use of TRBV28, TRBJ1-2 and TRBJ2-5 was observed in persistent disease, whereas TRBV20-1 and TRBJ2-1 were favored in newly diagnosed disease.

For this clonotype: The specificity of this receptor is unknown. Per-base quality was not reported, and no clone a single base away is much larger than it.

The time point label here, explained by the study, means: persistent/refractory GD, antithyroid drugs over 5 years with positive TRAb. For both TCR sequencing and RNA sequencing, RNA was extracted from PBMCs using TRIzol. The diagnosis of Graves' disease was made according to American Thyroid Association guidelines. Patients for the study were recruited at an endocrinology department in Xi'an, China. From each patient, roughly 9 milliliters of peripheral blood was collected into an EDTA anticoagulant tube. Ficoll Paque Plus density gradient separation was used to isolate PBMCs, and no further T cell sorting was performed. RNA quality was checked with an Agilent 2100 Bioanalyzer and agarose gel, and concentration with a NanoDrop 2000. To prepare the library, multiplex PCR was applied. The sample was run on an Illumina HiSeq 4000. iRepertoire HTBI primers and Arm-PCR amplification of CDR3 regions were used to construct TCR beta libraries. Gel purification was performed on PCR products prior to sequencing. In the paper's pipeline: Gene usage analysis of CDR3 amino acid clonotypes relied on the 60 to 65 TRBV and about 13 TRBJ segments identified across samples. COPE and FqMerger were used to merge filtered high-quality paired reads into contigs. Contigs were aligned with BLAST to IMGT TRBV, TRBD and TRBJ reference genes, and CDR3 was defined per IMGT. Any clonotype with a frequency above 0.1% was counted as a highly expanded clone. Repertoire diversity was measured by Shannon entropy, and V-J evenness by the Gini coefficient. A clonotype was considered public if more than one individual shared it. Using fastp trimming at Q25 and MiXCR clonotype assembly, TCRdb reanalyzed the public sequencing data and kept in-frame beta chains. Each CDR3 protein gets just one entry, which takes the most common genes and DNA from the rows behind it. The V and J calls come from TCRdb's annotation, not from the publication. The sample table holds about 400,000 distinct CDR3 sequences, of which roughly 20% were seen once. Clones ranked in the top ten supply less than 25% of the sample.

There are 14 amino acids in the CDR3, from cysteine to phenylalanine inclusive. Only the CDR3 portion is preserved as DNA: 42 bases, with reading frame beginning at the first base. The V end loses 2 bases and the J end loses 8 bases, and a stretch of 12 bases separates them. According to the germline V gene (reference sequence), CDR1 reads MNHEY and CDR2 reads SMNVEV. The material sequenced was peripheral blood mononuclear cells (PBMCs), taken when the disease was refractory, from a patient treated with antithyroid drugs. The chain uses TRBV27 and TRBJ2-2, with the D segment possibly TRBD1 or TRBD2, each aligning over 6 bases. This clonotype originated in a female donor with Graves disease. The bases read TGTGCCAGCAGTTTAATCGGGGGCGCGGGGGAGCTGTTTTTT. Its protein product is CASSLIGGAGELFF.